This T cell receptor beta chain was retrieved from a study of T cells in Graves' hyperthyroidism and ophthalmopathy. CDR3 length equals 15 residues. Germline V CDR1 and CDR2: DFQATT, SNEGSKA (reference sequence). V trimming: 5 bases; J trimming: 6 bases; junction bases outside the gene matches: 13. Regions amplified from RNA transcripts were the TCR beta CDR3 regions. Primed by the HTBI set, a first-round RT-PCR was run on the TCR CDR3. Via MiXCR, TCRdb re-called the multiplex PCR reads, giving one row per CDR3 protein. The sample carries around 500,000 distinct CDR3 sequences, around a fifth recorded once.

This chain joins TRBV20-1 and TRBJ2-1; TRBD2 aligns across 7 bases. Sequenced material: blood. This clonotype was sampled from a woman in her 70s with Graves' ophthalmopathy. The CDR3 is CSAARRAGLINEQFF. The DNA of the CDR3 is TGCAGTGCTGCCCGCCGAGCGGGACTCATCAATGAGCAGTTCTTC.